The 27 T cell receptor beta chains below come from one sample, sequenced in a study of graft-versus-host responses after intestinal transplantation. Assay used: immunoSEQ multiplex PCR; TCRdb lists only in-frame clones, some missing. This table has 90,000 to 150,000 clones, roughly 95% appearing once. Their recognized antigens are unknown. This specimen was unstimulated CD8+ T cells sorted from spleen or lymph node cells, taken before intestinal transplant. These receptors all stem from a human donor who received an intestinal transplant.

The rearrangement joins TRBV2 to TRBJ2-4; TRBD2 aligns across 7 bases. V lost 2 bases to trimming and J lost 9 bases; unmatched junction nucleotides: 4. CDR3 size: 13 residues. Germline V gene data show CDR1 as SNHLY and CDR2 as FYNNEI. The CDR3 is CASSEKGGSIQYF. In nucleotides, the CDR3 is TGTGCCAGCAGTGAAAAGGGAGGGTCCATTCAGTACTTC.

J is TRBJ1-1 and V is TRBV27, with 7 bases lining up with TRBD1. CDR3 size: 13 residues. Germline V CDR1 and CDR2: MNHEY, SMNVEV (reference sequence). J was trimmed by 2 bases and V by 6 bases; bases with no gene match: 3. The CDR3 here is CASRGTANTEAFF. As DNA, the CDR3 is TGTGCCAGCAGGGGGACAGCAAACACTGAAGCTTTCTTT.

V usage is TRBV6-6 and J usage is TRBJ2-7; 12 bases are shared with TRBD1. The V and J ends lost 11 bases and 2 bases, in that order; junction bases with no gene match: 10. CDR1 and CDR2 (germline): MNHNY, SVGAGI (reference sequence). CDR3 length equals 15 residues. CDR3 nucleotide sequence: TGTGCCCAGTCGGGACAGGGGGCTCCAACCTACGAGCAGTACTTC. This translates into CAQSGQGAPTYEQYF.

J is TRBJ2-2 and V is TRBV27; the match to TRBD2 covers 7 bases. The germline CDR1 and CDR2 sequences are MNHEY and SMNVEV (reference sequence). This CDR3 comprises 13 residues. The V and J ends lost 4 bases and 5 bases, in that order; junction bases with no gene match: 1. Written as DNA, the CDR3 is TGTGCCAGCAGTTGGGGGGGAACCGGGGAGCTGTTTTTT. This sequence encodes CASSWGGTGELFF.

J is TRBJ2-1 and V is TRBV19; D gene uncertain. The CDR3 length is 15 residues. Germline V gives CDR1 LNHDA, CDR2 SQIVND (reference sequence). V dropped 4 bases and J dropped 0 bases, with 10 bases sitting between them. The CDR3 sequence is CASSKRPGSYNEQFF. The CDR3 DNA sequence: TGTGCCAGTAGTAAACGGCCTGGCTCCTACAATGAGCAGTTCTTC.

The J gene is TRBJ2-5, the V gene TRBV19, with D possibly matching TRBD1 (6 bases). The CDR3 totals 19 residues. V was clipped by 4 bases and J by 1 base, with 25 bases between them. Germline CDR1 is LNHDA and CDR2 is SQIVND (reference sequence). CDR3 sequence (DNA): TGTGCCAGTAGTAAAAAGGTTGAACAGGGTTACCTATTCCAAGAGACCCAGTACTTC. It codes for CASSKKVEQGYLFQETQYF.

The V gene is TRBV19, the J gene TRBJ1-2, with a weak D call TRBD1 (6 bases). V was pared by 3 bases and J by 7 bases, with 9 bases between. The V gene's germline CDR1 is LNHDA and CDR2 SQIVND (reference sequence). The CDR3 loop spans 12 amino acids. The chain's CDR3 is CASSMGAFGYTF. The CDR3 region has the DNA TGTGCCAGTAGTATGGGGGCCTTTGGCTACACCTTC.

The rearrangement links TRBV28 to TRBJ2-3; 11 nucleotides agree with TRBD2. In germline, CDR1 is MDHEN, CDR2 SYDVKM. The CDR3 loop spans 15 amino acids. The V gene end was trimmed by 6 bases and the J gene end by 7 bases; junction bases not matched to a gene: 9. CDR3 sequence: CASRKLAGESYTQYF. The CDR3 DNA reads as TGTGCCAGCAGGAAACTAGCGGGAGAGTCATATACGCAGTATTTT.

The V call is TRBV11-2, the J call TRBJ2-7; D gene ambiguous. The CDR3 consists of 12 residues. The V and J ends lost 9 bases and 0 bases respectively, with 9 bases between them. The germline V gene encodes CDR1 SGHAT and CDR2 FQNNGV. DNA of the CDR3: TGTGCCAGTGCGGTCTACTCCTACGAGCAGTACTTC. Its translation: CASAVYSYEQYF. The full variable domain, its missing parts supplied by reference TRBV11-2 and TRBJ2-7, is EAGVAQSPRYKIIEKRQSVAFWCNPISGHATLYWYQQILGQGPKLLIQFQNNGVVDDSQLPKDRFSAERLKGVDSTLKIQPAKLEDSAVYLCASAVYSYEQYFGPGTRLTVT.

The chain carries TRBV13 and TRBJ2-7; 8 bases are a match to TRBD2. The CDR3 length is 14 residues. The germline V gene has CDR1 PRHDT and CDR2 FYEKMQ (reference sequence). V gave up 5 bases and J gave up 5 bases; unmatched junction bases: 8. The CDR3, as DNA: TGTGCCAGCAGCCCTCGGGGGGGGCTCCACGAGCAGTACTTC. It specifies CASSPRGGLHEQYF.

The chain couples TRBV28 to TRBJ2-3, with D uncertain. CDR3 size: 12 residues. With 6 bases removed from V and 6 bases from J, the gap between germline ends came to 10 bases. The germline V gene encodes CDR1 MDHEN and CDR2 SYDVKM. CDR3 residues: CASRASGDTQYF. The CDR3 bases are TGTGCCAGCAGAGCGAGTGGGGATACGCAGTATTTT.

The chain carries TRBV6-5 and TRBJ1-2; TRBD1 matches 12 bases. The germline V gene has CDR1 MNHEY and CDR2 SVGAGI. Unmatched junction bases numbered 5, after V lost 2 bases and J lost 7 bases. The CDR3 contains 15 residues. This CDR3 is CASSYGTGGGGGYTF. Here the CDR3 DNA reads TGTGCCAGCAGTTACGGGACAGGGGGCGGGGGTGGCTACACCTTC.

The genes are TRBV23-1 and TRBJ1-2, with 7 bases aligning to TRBD1. TRBV23-1 is placed among ORFs of uncertain function. With V trimmed by 3 bases and J by 4 bases, 14 bases remained unmatched. The CDR3 has 17 residues. CDR3 nucleotides: TGCGCCAGCAGTCATCGGACCCCCGACAGGGCGGCCTATGGCTACACCTTC. Amino acid sequence: CASSHRTPDRAAYGYTF.

V gene TRBV7-6 combines with J gene TRBJ2-7; perhaps TRBD2 as D (6 bases). Trimming removed 5 bases at V and 4 bases at J, with 18 bases between. Germline values: CDR1 SGHVS, CDR2 FNYEAQ. CDR3 length equals 15 residues. The CDR3 DNA sequence: TGTGCCAGCAGCGACCCTCGGCGGGGACGGTACGAGCAGTACTTC. Its protein product is CASSDPRRGRYEQYF.

V usage is TRBV7-2 and J usage is TRBJ2-5; no clear D. Germline V gene lookup returns CDR1 SGHTA and CDR2 FQGNSA. The CDR3 has 13 amino acids. V gave up 3 bases and J gave up 2 bases, with 7 bases separating them. CDR3 region: CASSFLGQETQYF. The CDR3 DNA reads as TGTGCCAGCAGCTTTCTGGGGCAAGAGACCCAGTACTTC.

The J gene is TRBJ2-5, the V gene TRBV10-3; 9 bases align to TRBD1. The germline gives CDR1 ENHRY, CDR2 SYGVKD. The CDR3 has 15 amino acids. With V trimmed by 3 bases and J by 2 bases, 4 bases remained unmatched. CDR3 sequence (DNA): TGTGCCATCAGTGAACGGGACAGGGTGCAAGAGACCCAGTACTTC. Its protein is CAISERDRVQETQYF.

V is TRBV28 and J is TRBJ2-1; tentative D call: TRBD2 (5 bases). Trimming took 3 bases from V and 8 from J, leaving 17 bases between them. Germline CDR1 and CDR2: MDHEN and SYDVKM. The CDR3 covers 15 residues. The CDR3 spells CASSFLTISRDEQFF. Written as DNA, the CDR3 is TGTGCCAGCAGTTTCCTGACTATCTCGAGGGATGAGCAGTTCTTC.

The rearrangement uses TRBV4-1 and TRBJ2-7; no firm D call. V was clipped by 4 bases and J by 2 bases, with 18 bases between them. CDR3 length equals 16 residues. The V gene's germline CDR1 is MGHRA and CDR2 YSYEKL. CDR3 DNA sequence: TGCGCCAGCAGCCCCCTCCCGAAAAGAGGCACCTACGAGCAGTACTTC. Residues: CASSPLPKRGTYEQYF.

The chain employs TRBV27 and TRBJ1-1, with TRBD1 matching 10 bases. The CDR3 has 15 residues. Trimming took 7 bases from V and 5 from J; bases not matched to a gene: 10. CDR1 and CDR2 from the germline V gene are MNHEY and SMNVEV (reference sequence). CDR3 residues: CASTLSGTGDTEAFF. CDR3 nucleotides: TGTGCCAGCACCCTTTCTGGGACAGGGGATACTGAAGCTTTCTTT.

The rearrangement joins TRBV9 to TRBJ2-3, with TRBD2 matching over 8 bases. The CDR3 contains 14 residues. V trimming: 3 bases; J trimming: 0 bases; junction bases outside the gene matches: 0. Germline CDR1 reads SGDLS; CDR2 reads YYNGEE. DNA of the CDR3: TGTGCCAGCAGCGCTAGCGGGAGCACAGATACGCAGTATTTT. This translates into CASSASGSTDTQYF.

This clone was detected only once. This chain connects TRBV5-4 to TRBJ2-1; TRBD2 agrees at 13 bases. With V trimmed by 8 bases and J by 9 bases, 5 bases remained unmatched. There are 13 residues in the CDR3. Germline CDR1 and CDR2: SGHNT and YYREEE (reference sequence). The CDR3 coding sequence is TGTGCCAGTGGGACTAGCGGGACTCTTGAGCAGTTCTTC. Amino acids: CASGTSGTLEQFF.

CDR3 region: CASSRIPDAYNEQFF. CDR3 bases: TGTGCCAGCAGTAGGATCCCGGACGCCTACAATGAGCAGTTCTTC. V and J are TRBV21-1 and TRBJ2-1. TRBV21-1 is given as a pseudogene. The CDR3 consists of 15 residues.

V is TRBV11-1 and J is TRBJ1-2, with D possibly TRBD1 on 5 matching bases. The germline V gene encodes CDR1 SGHAT and CDR2 FQDESV (reference sequence). V was trimmed by 6 bases and J by 2 bases, leaving 16 bases between them. This CDR3 region has 15 residues. For the CDR3, the DNA is TGTGCCAGCAGTTACGGGTACAGGATGAACTATGGCTACACCTTC. The encoded protein is CASSYGYRMNYGYTF.

This chain connects TRBV14 to TRBJ2-2, with 8 bases aligning to TRBD1. Trimming cost V 2 bases and J 1 base; bases outside gene matches: 3. CDR3 length: 16 amino acids. CDR1 SGHDN and CDR2 FVKESK come from the germline V gene. The CDR3 loop is CASSQLGTGNTGELFF. As DNA, the CDR3 is TGTGCCAGCAGCCAATTAGGGACAGGGAACACCGGGGAGCTGTTTTTT.

The chain couples TRBV6-5 to TRBJ2-3; D is undetermined. Between the trimmed V and J ends, which lost 4 bases and 2 bases, there was a span of 4 bases. Germline values: CDR1 MNHEY, CDR2 SVGAGI. This CDR3 has 12 amino acids. CDR3 residues: CASSSPTDTQYF. In nucleotides, the CDR3 is TGTGCCAGCAGTTCCCCCACAGATACGCAGTATTTT.

The chain carries TRBV4-1 and TRBJ2-7; possibly TRBD2 for D (6 bases). Germline CDR1 is MGHRA and CDR2 is YSYEKL. The CDR3 runs to 13 residues. The V end was cut by 5 bases, the J end by 4 bases, with 12 bases between. DNA of the CDR3: TGCGCCAGCAGCGGGGGAGGAGGTTACGAGCAGTACTTC. This codes for CASSGGGGYEQYF.

In its sample, this clone was seen once. The rearrangement joins TRBV30 to TRBJ2-1; D gene uncertain. V was pared by 3 bases and J by 5 bases, with 11 bases between. CDR1 is GTSNPN, CDR2 SVGIG, per germline (reference sequence). The CDR3 totals 13 residues. The CDR3 here is CAWSLVVHNEQFF. In DNA form, the CDR3 reads TGTGCCTGGAGCCTGGTAGTCCACAATGAGCAGTTCTTC.